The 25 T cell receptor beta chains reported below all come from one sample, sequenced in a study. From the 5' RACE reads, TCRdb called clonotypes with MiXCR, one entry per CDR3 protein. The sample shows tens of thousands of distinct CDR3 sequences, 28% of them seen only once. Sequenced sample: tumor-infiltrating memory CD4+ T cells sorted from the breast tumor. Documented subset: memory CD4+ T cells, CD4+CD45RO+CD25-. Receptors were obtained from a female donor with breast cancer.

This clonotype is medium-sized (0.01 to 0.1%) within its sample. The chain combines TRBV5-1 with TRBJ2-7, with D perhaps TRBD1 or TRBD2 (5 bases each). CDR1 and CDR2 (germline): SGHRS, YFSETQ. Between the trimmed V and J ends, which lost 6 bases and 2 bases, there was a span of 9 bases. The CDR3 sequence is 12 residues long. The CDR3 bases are TGCGCCAGCATCCGGGGCGCCTACGAGCAGTACTTC. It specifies CASIRGAYEQYF.

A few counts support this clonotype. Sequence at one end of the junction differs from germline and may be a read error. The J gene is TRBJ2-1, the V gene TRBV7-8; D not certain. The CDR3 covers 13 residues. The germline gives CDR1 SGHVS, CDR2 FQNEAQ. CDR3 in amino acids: CACSFTVTNEQFF. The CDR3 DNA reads TGTGCCTGCAGCTTCACGGTCACCAATGAGCAGTTCTTC.

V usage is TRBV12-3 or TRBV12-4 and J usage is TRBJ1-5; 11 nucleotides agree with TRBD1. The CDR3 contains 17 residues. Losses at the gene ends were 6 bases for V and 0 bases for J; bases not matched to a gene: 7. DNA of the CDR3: TGTGCCAGCAGGCCCGGGACAGGGGGTAATAGCAATCAGCCCCAGCATTTT. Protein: CASRPGTGGNSNQPQHF.

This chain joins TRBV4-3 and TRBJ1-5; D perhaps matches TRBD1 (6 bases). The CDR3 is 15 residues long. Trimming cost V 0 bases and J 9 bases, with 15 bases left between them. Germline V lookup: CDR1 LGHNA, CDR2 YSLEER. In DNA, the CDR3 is TGCGCCAGCAGCCAAGATGTGAGGGGGGGTCGGCCCCAGCATTTT. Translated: CASSQDVRGGRPQHF.

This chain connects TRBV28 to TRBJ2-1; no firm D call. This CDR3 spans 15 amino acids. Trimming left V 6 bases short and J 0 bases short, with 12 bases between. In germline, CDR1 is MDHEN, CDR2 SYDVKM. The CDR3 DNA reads TGTGCCAGCAGCCTCCAACCGAGCTCCTACAATGAGCAGTTCTTC. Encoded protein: CASSLQPSSYNEQFF.

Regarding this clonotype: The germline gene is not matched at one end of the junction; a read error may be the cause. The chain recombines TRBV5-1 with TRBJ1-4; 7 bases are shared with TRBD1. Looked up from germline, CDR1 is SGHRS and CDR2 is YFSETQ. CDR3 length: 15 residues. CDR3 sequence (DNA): TGCGCCTGCAGCGTCTTGACAGGGACAAATGAAAAACTGTTTTTT. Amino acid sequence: CACSVLTGTNEKLFF.

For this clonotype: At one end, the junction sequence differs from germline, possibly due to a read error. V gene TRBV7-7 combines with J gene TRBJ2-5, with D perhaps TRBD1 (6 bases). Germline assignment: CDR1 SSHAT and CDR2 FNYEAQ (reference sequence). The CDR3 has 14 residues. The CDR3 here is CASSLLDSEGTQYF. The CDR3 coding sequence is TGTGCTAGCAGCCTCCTGGACAGTGAAGGGACCCAGTACTTC.

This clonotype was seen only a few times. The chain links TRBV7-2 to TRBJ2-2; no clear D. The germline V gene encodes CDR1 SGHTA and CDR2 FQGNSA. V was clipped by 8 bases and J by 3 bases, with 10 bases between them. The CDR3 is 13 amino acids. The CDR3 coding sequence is TGTGCCAGCCGCCTCGTTTACACCGGGGAGCTGTTTTTT. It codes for CASRLVYTGELFF.

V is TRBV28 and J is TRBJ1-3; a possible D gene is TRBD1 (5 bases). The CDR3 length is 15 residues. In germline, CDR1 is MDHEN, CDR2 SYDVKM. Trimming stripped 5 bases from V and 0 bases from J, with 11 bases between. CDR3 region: CASSQTGLSGNTIYF. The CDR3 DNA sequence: TGTGCCAGCAGTCAGACGGGACTCTCTGGAAACACCATATATTTT.

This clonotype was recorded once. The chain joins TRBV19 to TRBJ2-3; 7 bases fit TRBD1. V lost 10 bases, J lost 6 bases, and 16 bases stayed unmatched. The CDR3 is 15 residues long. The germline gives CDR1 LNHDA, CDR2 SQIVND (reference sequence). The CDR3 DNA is TGTGCCACCTCAGGGGGAAATTTGGGGACGGATACGCAGTATTTT. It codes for CATSGGNLGTDTQYF.

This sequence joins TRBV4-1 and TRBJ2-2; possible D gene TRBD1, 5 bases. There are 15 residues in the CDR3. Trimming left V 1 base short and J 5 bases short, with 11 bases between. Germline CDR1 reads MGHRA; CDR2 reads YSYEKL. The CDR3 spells CASSQGQGRTGELFF. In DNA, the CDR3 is TGCGCCAGCAGCCAAGGGCAGGGTAGGACCGGGGAGCTGTTTTTT.

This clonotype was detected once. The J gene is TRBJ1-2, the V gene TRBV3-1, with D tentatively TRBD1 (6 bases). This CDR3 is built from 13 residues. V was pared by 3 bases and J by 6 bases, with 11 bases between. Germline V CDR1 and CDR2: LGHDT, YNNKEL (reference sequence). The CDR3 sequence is CASSQTDSNGYTF. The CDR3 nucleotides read TGTGCCAGCAGCCAGACGGACAGCAATGGCTACACCTTC. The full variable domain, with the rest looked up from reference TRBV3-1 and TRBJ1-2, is DTAVSQTPKYLVTQMGNDKSIKCEQNLGHDTMYWYKQDSKKFLKIMFSYNNKELIINETVPNRFSPKSPDKAHLNLHINSLELGDSAVYFCASSQTDSNGYTFGSGTRLTVV.

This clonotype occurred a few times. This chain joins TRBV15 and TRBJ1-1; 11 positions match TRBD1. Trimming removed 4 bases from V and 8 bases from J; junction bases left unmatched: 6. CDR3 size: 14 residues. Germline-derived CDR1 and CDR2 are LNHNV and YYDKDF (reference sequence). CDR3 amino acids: CATSKGQGVREAFF. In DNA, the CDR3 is TGTGCCACCAGCAAGGGACAGGGGGTTAGAGAAGCTTTCTTT.

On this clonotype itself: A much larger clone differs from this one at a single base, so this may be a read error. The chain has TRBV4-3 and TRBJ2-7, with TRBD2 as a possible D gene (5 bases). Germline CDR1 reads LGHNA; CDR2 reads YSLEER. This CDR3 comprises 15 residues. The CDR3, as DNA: TGCCCCAGCAGCCCATCCCCCGGGAACTCCTACGAGCAGTACTTC. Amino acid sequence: CPSSPSPGNSYEQYF.

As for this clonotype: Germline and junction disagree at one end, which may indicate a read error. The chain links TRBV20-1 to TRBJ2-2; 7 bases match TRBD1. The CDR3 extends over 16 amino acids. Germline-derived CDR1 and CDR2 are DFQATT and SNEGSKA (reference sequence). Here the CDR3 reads CSARDSTRGNTGELLF. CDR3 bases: TGCAGTGCTAGAGATAGTACCAGGGGGAACACCGGGGAGCTGCTTTTT.

In DNA, the CDR3 is TGTGCCACCAGGGATACAAGAAGATCTGGAGGGGAGACCCAGTACTTC. Translating it yields CATRDTRRSGGETQYF. This chain joins TRBV24-1 and TRBJ2-5; the D gene is possibly TRBD2 (6 bases). The germline V gene has CDR1 KGHDR and CDR2 SFDVKD. V lost 7 bases to trimming and J lost 5 bases, with 22 bases between them. CDR3 length: 16 residues.

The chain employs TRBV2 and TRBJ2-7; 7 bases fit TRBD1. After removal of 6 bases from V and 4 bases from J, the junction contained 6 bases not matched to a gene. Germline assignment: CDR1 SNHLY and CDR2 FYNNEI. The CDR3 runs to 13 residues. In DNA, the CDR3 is TGTGCCAGCAGGACAGGGTCCGGGTACGAGCAGTACTTC. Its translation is CASRTGSGYEQYF.

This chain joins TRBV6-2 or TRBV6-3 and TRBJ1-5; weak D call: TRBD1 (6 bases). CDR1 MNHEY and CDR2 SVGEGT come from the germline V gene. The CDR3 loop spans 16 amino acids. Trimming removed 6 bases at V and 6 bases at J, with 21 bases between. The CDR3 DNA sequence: TGTGCCAGCAGCCGACCGGACAGCGGGGGATTTCAGCCCCAGCATTTT. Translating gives CASSRPDSGGFQPQHF.

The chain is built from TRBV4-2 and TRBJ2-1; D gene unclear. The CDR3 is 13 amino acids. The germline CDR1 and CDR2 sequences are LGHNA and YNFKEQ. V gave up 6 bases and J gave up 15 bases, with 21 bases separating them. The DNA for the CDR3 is TGTGCCAGCAGTCAACAACTCTTCGGTTTTCGGTTCTTC. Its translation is CASSQQLFGFRFF.

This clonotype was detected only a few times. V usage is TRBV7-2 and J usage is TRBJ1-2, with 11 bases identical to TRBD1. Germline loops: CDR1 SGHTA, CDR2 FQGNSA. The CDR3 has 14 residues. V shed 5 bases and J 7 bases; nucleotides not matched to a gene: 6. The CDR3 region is CASSADRGLGGYTF. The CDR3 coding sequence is TGTGCCAGCAGCGCGGACAGGGGGCTGGGTGGCTACACCTTC. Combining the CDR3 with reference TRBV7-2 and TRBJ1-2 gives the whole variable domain GAGVSQSPSNKVTEKGKDVELRCDPISGHTALYWYRQSLGQGLEFLIYFQGNSAPDKSGLPSDRFSAERTGGSVSTLTIQRTQQEDSAVYLCASSADRGLGGYTFGSGTRLTVV.

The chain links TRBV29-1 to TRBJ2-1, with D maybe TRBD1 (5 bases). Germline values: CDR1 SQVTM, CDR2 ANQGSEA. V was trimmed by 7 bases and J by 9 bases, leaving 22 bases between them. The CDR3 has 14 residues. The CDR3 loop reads CSGLPGHGITEQFF. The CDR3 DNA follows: TGCAGCGGGTTACCAGGGCATGGTATCACTGAGCAGTTCTTC.

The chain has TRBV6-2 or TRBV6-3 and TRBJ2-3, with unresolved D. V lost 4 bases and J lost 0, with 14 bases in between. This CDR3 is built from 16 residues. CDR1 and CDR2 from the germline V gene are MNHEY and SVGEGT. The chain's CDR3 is CASSFSLSLSTDTQYF. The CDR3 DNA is TGTGCCAGCAGTTTCTCTTTGAGTTTAAGCACAGATACGCAGTATTTT.

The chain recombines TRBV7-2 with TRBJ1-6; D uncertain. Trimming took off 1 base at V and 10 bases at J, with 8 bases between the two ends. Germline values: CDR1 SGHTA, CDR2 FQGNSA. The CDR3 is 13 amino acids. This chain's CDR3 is CASSLDLQSPLHF. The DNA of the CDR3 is TGTGCCAGCAGCTTAGACCTTCAATCACCCCTCCACTTT.

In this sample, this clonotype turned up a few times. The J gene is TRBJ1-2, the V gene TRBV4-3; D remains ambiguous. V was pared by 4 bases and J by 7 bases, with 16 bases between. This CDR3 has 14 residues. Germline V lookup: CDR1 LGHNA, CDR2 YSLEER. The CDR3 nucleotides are TGCGCCAGCAGCCCCTCAGGAGGGTCGGGTGGCTACACCTTC. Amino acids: CASSPSGGSGGYTF.

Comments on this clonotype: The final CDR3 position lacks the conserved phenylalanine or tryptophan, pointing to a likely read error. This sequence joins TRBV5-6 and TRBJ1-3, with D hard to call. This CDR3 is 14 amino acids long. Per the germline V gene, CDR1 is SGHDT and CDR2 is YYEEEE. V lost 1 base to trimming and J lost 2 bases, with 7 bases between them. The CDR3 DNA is TGTGCCAGCAGCTTGCGGCAGACTGGAAACACCATATATCTT. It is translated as CASSLRQTGNTIYL.